This T cell receptor beta chain was captured by sequencing in a study of shared clonotypes between healthy human individuals. The germline gives CDR1 SGHTA, CDR2 FQGTGA. This CDR3 is 13 amino acids long. The V gene lost 3 bases and the J gene lost 4 bases, with 8 bases spanning the gap. Findings of the study overall: Researchers sampled blood only, noting tissue repertoires likely differ. Among donors, sharing of clonotypes was expected to be affected by sequencing depth. Represented genetic and exposure-history diversity was restricted by having few donors. Unshared clonotypes carried lower generation probabilities than those common to all four donors.

For this clone: Its antigen is unidentified. The sample holds other DNA sequences that translate to the same CDR3.

Only in-frame clones appear in the TCRdb table, and some are missing; sequencing was by immunoSEQ multiplex PCR. The repertoire includes approximately 2.5 million clones, approximately 93% of them detected once, and 0.36% sits in the top ten. The chain carries TRBV7-3 and TRBJ2-3, with D unresolved. The sequencing sample was made of naive CD4+ T cells from PBMCs. The subset denotes: CD45RA+ positively selected. The receptor's source is a young man in good health. Some clones in this sample may be carry-over from other donors' samples. CDR3 loop: CASSLSGADTQYF. The DNA for the CDR3 is TGTGCCAGCAGCTTGTCAGGTGCAGATACGCAGTATTTT.